This T cell receptor beta chain comes out of a study of control samples from healthy donors and cancer patients. This CDR3 spans 13 amino acids. The V and J ends lost 3 bases and 5 bases respectively, with 8 bases between them. Looked up from germline, CDR1 is KGHDR and CDR2 is SFDVKD. This clone is a singleton in its sample. Generated by immunoSEQ multiplex PCR, the TCRdb table keeps only in-frame clones and is missing some. The sample includes around 55,000 clones, roughly 88% of them seen just once. The clonotype comes from a middle-aged man in good health. Specimen: blood. The chain joins TRBV24-1 to TRBJ2-3, with D perhaps matching TRBD1 (5 bases). The CDR3 reads CATSDQGRDTQYF. The DNA for the CDR3 is TGTGCCACCAGTGATCAGGGTAGAGATACGCAGTATTTT.